The 16 T cell receptor beta chains listed next were all sequenced from one sample in a study of cytomegalovirus exposure and HLA in healthy donors. Primers included in the PCR were 60 Vbeta and 13 Jbeta primers. Sequenced by immunoSEQ multiplex PCR; TCRdb stores in-frame clones only, minus some. Among fewer than 130,000 clones listed, approximately 78% were seen once. Sequenced sample: PBMCs. The receptors originated from a woman aged 30 to 39 in good health and CMV-seronegative.

The chain recombines TRBV30 with TRBJ2-7; 9 positions match TRBD1. The CDR3 has 12 amino acids. The germline gives CDR1 GTSNPN, CDR2 SVGIG (reference sequence). Losses at the gene ends were 5 bases for V and 3 bases for J; bases not matched to a gene: 2. The CDR3 DNA reads as TGTGCCTGGGGGACAGGGAACTACGAGCAGTACTTC. Translation gives CAWGTGNYEQYF.

The rearrangement uses TRBV7-9 and TRBJ2-7; D uncertain. Trimming shortened V by 3 bases and J by 4 bases, and 16 bases separated the two germline ends. Germline V gene data show CDR1 as SEHNR and CDR2 as FQNEAQ (reference sequence). This CDR3 is 15 amino acids long. CDR3 DNA sequence: TGTGCCAGCAGCTTGTATAGGAGCCTCCAATACGAGCAGTACTTC. This codes for CASSLYRSLQYEQYF. Combining the CDR3 with reference TRBV7-9 and TRBJ2-7 gives the whole variable domain DTGVSQNPRHKITKRGQNVTFRCDPISEHNRLYWYRQTLGQGPEFLTYFQNEAQLEKSRLLSDRFSAERPKGSFSTLEIQRTEQGDSAMYLCASSLYRSLQYEQYFGPGTRLTVT.

The chain combines TRBV30 with TRBJ2-3, with 9 positions matching TRBD2. Germline V gene sequence: CDR1 GTSNPN, CDR2 SVGIG (reference sequence). The CDR3 consists of 14 residues. V lost 3 bases and J lost 3; bases outside the gene matches: 4. The CDR3 is CAWSSSGMTDTQYF. CDR3 bases: TGTGCCTGGAGCTCTAGCGGGATGACAGATACGCAGTATTTT.

This clone showed up just once. The genes are TRBV2 and TRBJ1-1; no reliable D call. Trimming removed 3 bases at V and 1 base at J, with 15 bases between. Germline CDR1 SNHLY, CDR2 FYNNEI. CDR3 size: 16 residues. DNA for the CDR3: TGTGCCAGCAGTGAGAGTCCCTCGCGGCGGAACACTGAAGCTTTCTTT. This translates into CASSESPSRRNTEAFF.

As to this clone: An end of the junction does not agree with germline; a read error may underlie this. This chain uses TRBV30 with TRBJ2-4; D perhaps matches TRBD1 (5 bases). CDR1 is GTSNPN, CDR2 SVGIG, per germline (reference sequence). The CDR3 is 15 residues long. CDR3 amino acids: CAWSGSGIAKNIQSF. CDR3 DNA: TGTGCCTGGAGTGGGTCAGGGATAGCCAAAAACATTCAGTCCTTC.

The chain links TRBV4-1 to TRBJ2-7; 7 positions match TRBD1. Germline CDR1 MGHRA, CDR2 YSYEKL. Losses at the gene ends were 4 bases for V and 4 bases for J; bases not matched to a gene: 10. CDR3 size: 15 residues. CDR3 loop: CASSLDIQGTYEQYF. In DNA, the CDR3 is TGCGCCAGCAGCCTCGACATACAGGGGACATACGAGCAGTACTTC.

The V call is TRBV13, the J call TRBJ2-5; 10 nucleotides align to TRBD2. Germline lookup yields CDR1 PRHDT and CDR2 FYEKMQ (reference sequence). V trimming: 5 bases; J trimming: 3 bases; junction bases outside the gene matches: 6. CDR3 size: 15 residues. CDR3 loop: CASSESGGAEETQYF. For the CDR3, the DNA is TGTGCCAGCAGCGAGAGCGGGGGGGCCGAAGAGACCCAGTACTTC.

V usage is TRBV7-2 and J usage is TRBJ1-2; D not resolved. The germline V gene encodes CDR1 SGHTA and CDR2 FQGNSA. V dropped 8 bases and J dropped 8 bases, with 15 bases sitting between them. The CDR3 has 12 residues. CDR3 DNA: TGTGCCAGCTCATATGCGGCAAGCGGCTACACCTTC. It specifies CASSYAASGYTF.

The chain recombines TRBV2 with TRBJ2-7; 8 bases are shared with TRBD1. This CDR3 contains 14 residues. Germline V gives CDR1 SNHLY, CDR2 FYNNEI. With 4 bases clipped from V and 2 bases from J, the junction kept 4 bases outside the gene matches. The chain's CDR3 is CASSGTGFPYEQYF. The CDR3 region has the DNA TGTGCCAGCAGTGGGACAGGGTTTCCCTACGAGCAGTACTTC.

The chain links TRBV6-1 to TRBJ2-7; a weak D match, TRBD2 (5 bases). V lost 7 bases to trimming and J lost 5 bases, with 21 bases between them. Germline assignment: CDR1 MNHNS and CDR2 SASEGT. The CDR3 has 15 residues. The CDR3 protein is CASNKADFPLDEQYF. The DNA for the CDR3 is TGTGCCAGCAATAAGGCGGACTTCCCGCTGGACGAGCAGTACTTC.

This chain uses TRBV7-2 with TRBJ2-5, with no clear D. The CDR3 is 12 residues long. Per the germline V gene, CDR1 is SGHTA and CDR2 is FQGNSA. V lost 5 bases and J 5 bases, leaving 9 bases between the germline ends. For the CDR3, the DNA is TGTGCCAGCAGCGCGAATGAGGAGACCCAGTACTTC. Protein: CASSANEETQYF.

This clone was seen just once. The chain links TRBV25-1 to TRBJ1-1; a weak D match, TRBD1 (5 bases). Germline V gene sequence: CDR1 MGHDK, CDR2 SYGVNS. Trimming took 8 bases from V and 7 from J, leaving 20 bases between them. This CDR3 comprises 14 residues. This chain's CDR3 is CASGGGIRGSEAFF. CDR3 DNA: TGTGCCAGCGGGGGGGGAATCCGGGGGAGTGAAGCTTTCTTT.

The rearrangement uses TRBV5-3 and TRBJ2-7; D gene ambiguous. TRBV5-3 is treated as an ORF (open reading frame) with a function not yet certain. The CDR3 totals 15 residues. The ends were cut back, 2 bases at V and 0 bases at J, with 12 bases in the middle. Here the CDR3 reads CARSFNKRSSYEQYF. Written as DNA, the CDR3 is TGTGCCAGAAGCTTTAATAAACGGAGCTCCTACGAGCAGTACTTC.

J is TRBJ2-3 and V is TRBV5-1; D remains unclear. CDR1 and CDR2 (germline): SGHRS, YFSETQ. The CDR3 has 15 amino acids. V lost 4 bases to trimming and J lost 4 bases, with 16 bases between them. CDR3 sequence reads: CASSRALEVADTQYF. CDR3 coding DNA: TGCGCCAGCAGCCGAGCTCTAGAGGTTGCAGATACGCAGTATTTT.

V is TRBV19 and J is TRBJ2-1, with TRBD2 identical over 13 bases. The CDR3 extends over 15 amino acids. Germline values: CDR1 LNHDA, CDR2 SQIVND (reference sequence). With 7 bases clipped from V and 5 bases from J, the junction kept 5 bases outside the gene matches. Written as DNA, the CDR3 is TGTGCCAGTATGACCGGGACTAGCGGGAACAATGAGCAGTTCTTC. This gives the protein CASMTGTSGNNEQFF.

V and J are TRBV27 and TRBJ2-1; 9 nucleotides line up with TRBD2. Germline CDR1 MNHEY, CDR2 SMNVEV (reference sequence). This CDR3 is 15 amino acids long. V was clipped by 7 bases and J by 2 bases; unmatched bases: 6. The CDR3 protein is CASKTAGGPYNEQFF. CDR3 sequence (DNA): TGTGCCAGCAAGACAGCGGGGGGACCCTACAATGAGCAGTTCTTC.